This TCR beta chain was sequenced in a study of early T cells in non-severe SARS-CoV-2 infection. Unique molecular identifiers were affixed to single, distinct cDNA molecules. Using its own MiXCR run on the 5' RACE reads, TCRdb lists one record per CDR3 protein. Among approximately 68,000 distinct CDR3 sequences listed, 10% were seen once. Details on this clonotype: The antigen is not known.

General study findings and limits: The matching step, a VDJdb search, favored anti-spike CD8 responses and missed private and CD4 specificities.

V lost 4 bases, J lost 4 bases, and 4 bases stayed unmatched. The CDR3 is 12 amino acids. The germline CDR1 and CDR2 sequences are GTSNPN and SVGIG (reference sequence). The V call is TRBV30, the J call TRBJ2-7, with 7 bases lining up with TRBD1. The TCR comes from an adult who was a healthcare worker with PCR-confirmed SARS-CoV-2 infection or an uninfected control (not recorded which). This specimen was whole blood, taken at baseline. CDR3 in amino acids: CAWKAGGYEQYF. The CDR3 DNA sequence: TGTGCCTGGAAAGCAGGGGGATACGAGCAGTACTTC.